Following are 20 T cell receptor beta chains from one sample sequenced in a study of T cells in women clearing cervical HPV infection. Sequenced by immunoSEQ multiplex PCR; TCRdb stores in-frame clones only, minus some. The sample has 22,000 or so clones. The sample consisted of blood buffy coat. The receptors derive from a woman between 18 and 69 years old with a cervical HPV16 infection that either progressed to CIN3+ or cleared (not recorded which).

CDR3 protein: CASSTPISGHNEQFF. The sequenced CDR3 bases are TGTGCCAGTAGTACTCCGATCTCAGGGCACAATGAG. The V and J genes are TRBV19 and TRBJ2-1, with D possibly TRBD1 on 5 matching bases. The CDR3 extends 3 residues past the end of the read, so its final part is completed from the germline J gene. Germline V gene lookup returns CDR1 LNHDA and CDR2 SQIVND (reference sequence). The ends were cut back, 4 bases at V and 5 bases at J, with 15 bases in the middle. The CDR3 consists of 15 residues. Combining the CDR3 with reference TRBV19 and TRBJ2-1 gives the whole variable domain DGGITQSPKYLFRKEGQNVTLSCEQNLNHDAMYWYRQDPGQGLRLIYYSQIVNDFQKGDIAEGYSVSREKKESFPLTVTSAQKNPTAFYLCASSTPISGHNEQFFGPGTRLTVL.

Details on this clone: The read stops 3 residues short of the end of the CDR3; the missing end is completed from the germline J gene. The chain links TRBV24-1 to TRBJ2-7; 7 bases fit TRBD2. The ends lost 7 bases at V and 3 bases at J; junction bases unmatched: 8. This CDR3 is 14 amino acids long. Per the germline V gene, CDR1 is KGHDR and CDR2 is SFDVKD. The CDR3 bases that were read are TGTGCCACCAGCGCGGGAGAGAACCTCTACGAG. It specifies CATSAGENLYE. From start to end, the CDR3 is CATSAGENLYEQYF.

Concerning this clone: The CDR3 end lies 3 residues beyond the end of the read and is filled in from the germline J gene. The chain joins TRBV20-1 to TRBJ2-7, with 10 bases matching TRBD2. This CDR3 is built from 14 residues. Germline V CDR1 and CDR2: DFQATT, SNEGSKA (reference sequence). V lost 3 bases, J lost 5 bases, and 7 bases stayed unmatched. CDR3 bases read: TGCAGTGCTAGGGAAGCGGGAGGGCCGGACGAG. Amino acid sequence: CSAREAGGPDE. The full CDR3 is CSAREAGGPDEQYF.

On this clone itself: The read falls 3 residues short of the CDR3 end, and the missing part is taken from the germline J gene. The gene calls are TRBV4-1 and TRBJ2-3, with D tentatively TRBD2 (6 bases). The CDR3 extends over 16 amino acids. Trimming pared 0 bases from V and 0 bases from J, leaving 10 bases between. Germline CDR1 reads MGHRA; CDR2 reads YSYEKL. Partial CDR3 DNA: TGCGCCAGCAGCCAAGATATAGGGACTAGCACAGATACG. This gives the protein CASSQDIGTSTDT. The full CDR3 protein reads CASSQDIGTSTDTQYF.

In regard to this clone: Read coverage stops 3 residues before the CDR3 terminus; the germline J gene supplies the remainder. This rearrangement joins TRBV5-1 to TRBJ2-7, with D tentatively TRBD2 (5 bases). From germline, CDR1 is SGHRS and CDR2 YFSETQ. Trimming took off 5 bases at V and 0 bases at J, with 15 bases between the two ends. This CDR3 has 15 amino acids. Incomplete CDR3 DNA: TGCGCCAGCAGTCGACGTGCGGAGGCCTCCTACGAG. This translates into CASSRRAEASYE. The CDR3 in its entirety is CASSRRAEASYEQYF.

The DNA read from the CDR3 is TGTGCCAGTAGTATCGACGTAGGGGCAGATACG. Its translation: CASSIDVGADT. The complete CDR3 reads CASSIDVGADTQYF. The J gene is TRBJ2-3, the V gene TRBV19, with D perhaps matching TRBD1 (5 bases). The missing CDR3 end, 3 residues past where the read stops, is filled in from the germline J gene. The germline V and J ends were trimmed by 3 bases and 4 bases, with 11 bases remaining between them. The CDR3 has 14 amino acids. Looked up from germline, CDR1 is LNHDA and CDR2 is SQIVND (reference sequence).

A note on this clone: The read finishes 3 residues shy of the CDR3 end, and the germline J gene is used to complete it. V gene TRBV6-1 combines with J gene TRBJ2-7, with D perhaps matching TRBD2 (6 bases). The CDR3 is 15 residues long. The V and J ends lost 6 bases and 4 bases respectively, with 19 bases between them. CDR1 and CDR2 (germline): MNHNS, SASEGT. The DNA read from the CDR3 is TGTGCCAGCAGAGAAAGTAACGGGAGCGGTTACGAG. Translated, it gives CASRESNGSGYE. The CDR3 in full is CASRESNGSGYEQYF.

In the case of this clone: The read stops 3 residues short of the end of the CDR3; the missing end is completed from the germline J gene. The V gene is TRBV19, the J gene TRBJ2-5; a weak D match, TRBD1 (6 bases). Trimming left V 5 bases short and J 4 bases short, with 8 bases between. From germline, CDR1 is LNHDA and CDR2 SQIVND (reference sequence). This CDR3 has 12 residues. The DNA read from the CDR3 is TGTGCCAGTAGTCTGGGGGCAGAGACC. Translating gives CASSLGAET. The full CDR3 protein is CASSLGAETQYF.

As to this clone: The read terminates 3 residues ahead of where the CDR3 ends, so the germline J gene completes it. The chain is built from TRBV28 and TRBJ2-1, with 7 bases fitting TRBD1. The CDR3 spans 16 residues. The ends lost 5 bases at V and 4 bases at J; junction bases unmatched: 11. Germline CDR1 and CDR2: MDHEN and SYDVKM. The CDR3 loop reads CASSGTGTVVYNEQFF. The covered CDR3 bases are TGTGCCAGCAGTGGGACCGGGACAGTGGTATACAATGAG.

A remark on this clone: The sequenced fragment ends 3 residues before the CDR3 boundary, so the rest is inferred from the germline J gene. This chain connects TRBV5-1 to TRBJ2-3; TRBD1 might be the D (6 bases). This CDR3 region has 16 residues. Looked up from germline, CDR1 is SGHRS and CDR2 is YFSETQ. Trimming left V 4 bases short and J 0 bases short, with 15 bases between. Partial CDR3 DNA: TGCGCCAGCAGCCCGATACAGGGAGCGAGCACAGATACG. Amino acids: CASSPIQGASTDT. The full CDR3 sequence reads CASSPIQGASTDTQYF.

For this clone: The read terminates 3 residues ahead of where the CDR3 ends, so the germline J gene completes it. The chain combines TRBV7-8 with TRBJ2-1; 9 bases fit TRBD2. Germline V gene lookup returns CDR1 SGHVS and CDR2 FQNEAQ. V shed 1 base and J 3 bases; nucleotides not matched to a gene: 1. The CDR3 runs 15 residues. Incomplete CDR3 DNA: TGTGCCAGCAGCTTAGGAGCGGGAGGCTACAATGAG. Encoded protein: CASSLGAGGYNE. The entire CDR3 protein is CASSLGAGGYNEQFF.

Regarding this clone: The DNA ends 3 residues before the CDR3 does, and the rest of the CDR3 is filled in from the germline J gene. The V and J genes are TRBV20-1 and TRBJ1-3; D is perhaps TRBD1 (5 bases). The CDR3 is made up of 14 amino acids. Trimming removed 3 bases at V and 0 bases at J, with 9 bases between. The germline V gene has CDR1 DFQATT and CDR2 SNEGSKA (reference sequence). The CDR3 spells CSARRGNSGNTIYF. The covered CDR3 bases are TGCAGTGCTAGGCGGGGCAACTCTGGAAACACC.

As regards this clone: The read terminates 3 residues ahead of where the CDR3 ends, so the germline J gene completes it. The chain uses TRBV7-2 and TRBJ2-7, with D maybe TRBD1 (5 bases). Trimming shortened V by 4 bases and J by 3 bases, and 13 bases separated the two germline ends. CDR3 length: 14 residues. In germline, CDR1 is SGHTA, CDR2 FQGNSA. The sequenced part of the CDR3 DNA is TGTGCCAGCAGCTACGACAGTATCCTCTACGAG. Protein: CASSYDSILYE. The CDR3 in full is CASSYDSILYEQYF.

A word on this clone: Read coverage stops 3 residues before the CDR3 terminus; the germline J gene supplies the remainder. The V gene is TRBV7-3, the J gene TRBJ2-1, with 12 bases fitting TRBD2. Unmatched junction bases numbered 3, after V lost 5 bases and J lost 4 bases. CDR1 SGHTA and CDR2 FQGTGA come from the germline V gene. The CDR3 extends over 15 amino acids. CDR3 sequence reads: CASSTGLAGYNEQFF. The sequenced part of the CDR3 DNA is TGTGCCAGCAGCACAGGACTAGCGGGATACAATGAG. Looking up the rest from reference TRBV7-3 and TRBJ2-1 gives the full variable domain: GAGVSQTPSNKVTEKGKYVELRCDPISGHTALYWYRQSLGQGPEFLIYFQGTGAADDSGLPNDRFFAVRPEGSVSTLKIQRTERGDSAVYLCASSTGLAGYNEQFFGPGTRLTVL.

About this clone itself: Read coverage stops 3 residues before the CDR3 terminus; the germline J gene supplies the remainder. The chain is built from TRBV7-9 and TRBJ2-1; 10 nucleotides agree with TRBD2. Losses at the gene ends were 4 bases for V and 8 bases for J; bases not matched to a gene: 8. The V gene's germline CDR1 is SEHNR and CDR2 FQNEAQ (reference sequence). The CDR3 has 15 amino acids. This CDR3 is CASSSPGTSVDEQFF. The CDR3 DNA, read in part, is TGTGCCAGCAGCTCCCCCGGGACTAGCGTCGATGAG.

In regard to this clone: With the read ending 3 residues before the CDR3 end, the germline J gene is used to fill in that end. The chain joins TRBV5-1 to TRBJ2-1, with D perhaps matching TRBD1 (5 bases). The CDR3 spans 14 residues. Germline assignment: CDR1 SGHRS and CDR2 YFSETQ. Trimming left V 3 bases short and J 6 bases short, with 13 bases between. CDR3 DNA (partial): TGCGCCAGCAGCTCAGGGCCCCCCTCCAATGAG. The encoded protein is CASSSGPPSNE. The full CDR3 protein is CASSSGPPSNEQFF.

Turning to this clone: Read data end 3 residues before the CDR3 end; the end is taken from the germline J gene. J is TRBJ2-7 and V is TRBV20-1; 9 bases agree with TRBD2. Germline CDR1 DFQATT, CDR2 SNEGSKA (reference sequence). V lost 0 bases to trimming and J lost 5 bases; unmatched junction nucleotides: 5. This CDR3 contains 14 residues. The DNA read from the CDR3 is TGCAGTGCTAGAGATAGCGGGAGTATCCACGAG. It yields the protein CSARDSGSIHE. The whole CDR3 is CSARDSGSIHEQYF.

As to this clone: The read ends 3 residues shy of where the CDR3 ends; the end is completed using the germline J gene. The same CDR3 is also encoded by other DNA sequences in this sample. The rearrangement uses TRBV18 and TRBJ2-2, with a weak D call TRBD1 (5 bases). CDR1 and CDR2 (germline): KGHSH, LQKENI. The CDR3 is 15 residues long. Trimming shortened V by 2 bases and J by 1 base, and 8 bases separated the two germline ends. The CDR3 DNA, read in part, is TGTGCCAGCTCACCAGGGCAGGGGAACACCGGGGAG. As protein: CASSPGQGNTGE. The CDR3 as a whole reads CASSPGQGNTGELFF. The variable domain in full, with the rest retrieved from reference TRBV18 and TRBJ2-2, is NAGVMQNPRHLVRRRGQEARLRCSPMKGHSHVYWYRQLPEEGLKFMVYLQKENIIDESGMPKERFSAEFPKEGPSILRIQQVVRGDSAAYFCASSPGQGNTGELFFGEGSRLTVL.

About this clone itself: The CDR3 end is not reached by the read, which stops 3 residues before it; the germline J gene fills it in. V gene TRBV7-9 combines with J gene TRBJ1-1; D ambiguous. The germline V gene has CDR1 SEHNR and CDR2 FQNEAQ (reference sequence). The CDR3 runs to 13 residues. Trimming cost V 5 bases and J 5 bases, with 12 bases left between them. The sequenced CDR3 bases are TGTGCCAGCAGCAAAGGCCAGGAAACTGAA. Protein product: CASSKGQETE. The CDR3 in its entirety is CASSKGQETEAFF.

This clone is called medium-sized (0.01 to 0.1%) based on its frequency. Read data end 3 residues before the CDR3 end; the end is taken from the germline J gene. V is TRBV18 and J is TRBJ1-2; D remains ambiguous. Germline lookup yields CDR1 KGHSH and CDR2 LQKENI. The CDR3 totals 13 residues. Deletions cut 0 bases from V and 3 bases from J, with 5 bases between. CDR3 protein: CASSPPSYYGYTF. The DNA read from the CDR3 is TGTGCCAGCTCACCACCGTCGTACTATGGC.